These 31 T cell receptor beta chains were sequenced from one sample in a study of CD8 T cells in Susac syndrome. Reverse transcription of about 0.45 to 1 ug RNA used random hexamers. TCRdb recomputed calls from the immunoSEQ multiplex PCR reads with MiXCR, one row per CDR3 protein. The sample has roughly 120,000 distinct CDR3 sequences; about 95% are singletons. Sample: CD4+ T cells from PBMCs. The receptors shown here come from a human donor with multiple sclerosis.

The chain has TRBV3-1 and TRBJ1-2; D is uncertain. Germline-derived CDR1 and CDR2 are LGHDT and YNNKEL (reference sequence). V was pared by 4 bases and J by 2 bases, with 11 bases between. This CDR3 is 14 amino acids long. Here the CDR3 DNA reads TGTGCCAGCAGCCTAAATGCCATAAACTATGGCTACACCTTC. Encoded protein: CASSLNAINYGYTF.

The V call is TRBV3-1, the J call TRBJ2-3; D gene uncertain. Trimming stripped 2 bases from V and 2 bases from J, with 2 bases between. This CDR3 is built from 12 residues. Germline V gene sequence: CDR1 LGHDT, CDR2 YNNKEL (reference sequence). The CDR3 DNA reads TGTGCCAGCAGCCAAAACACAGATACGCAGTATTTT. Amino acid sequence: CASSQNTDTQYF.

V and J are TRBV30 and TRBJ2-2; unclear D gene. CDR1 GTSNPN and CDR2 SVGIG come from the germline V gene (reference sequence). This CDR3 comprises 12 residues. Trimming took 3 bases from V and 8 from J, leaving 10 bases between them. Here the CDR3 reads CAWSARRGELFF. Written as DNA, the CDR3 is TGTGCCTGGAGCGCCAGGCGGGGGGAGCTGTTTTTT.

This chain uses TRBV12-3 or TRBV12-4 with TRBJ1-1, with D possibly matching TRBD1 (6 bases). The V end was cut by 2 bases, the J end by 5 bases, with 12 bases between. The CDR3 runs 14 residues. The CDR3 sequence: CASSLWGAGTEAFF. The CDR3 DNA sequence: TGTGCCAGCAGTTTATGGGGGGCTGGGACTGAAGCTTTCTTT.

CDR3 loop: CASSHTGQGARIDSNYGYTF. In DNA form, the CDR3 reads TGTGCCAGCAGCCATACGGGACAGGGGGCTAGGATTGACTCTAACTATGGCTACACCTTC. The chain has TRBV6-1 and TRBJ1-2; 12 nucleotides match TRBD1. J lost 0 bases, V lost 6 bases, and 17 bases had no gene match. Germline V lookup: CDR1 MNHNS, CDR2 SASEGT. This CDR3 is built from 20 residues.

The J gene is TRBJ2-7, the V gene TRBV2; D assignment may be TRBD1 or TRBD2 (5 bases each). V lost 5 bases, J lost 2 bases, and 19 bases lay in between. The CDR3 spans 16 residues. Germline V gene lookup returns CDR1 SNHLY and CDR2 FYNNEI. The CDR3 spells CASSPFRDVHPYEQYF. In DNA form, the CDR3 reads TGTGCCAGCAGTCCCTTCCGGGACGTCCACCCCTACGAGCAGTACTTC.

The J gene is TRBJ1-5, the V gene TRBV6-2 or TRBV6-3; D unresolved. This CDR3 spans 13 amino acids. CDR1 and CDR2 (germline): MNHEY, SVGEGT. With 2 bases removed from V and 8 bases from J, the gap between germline ends came to 10 bases. The CDR3 loop reads CASSYPHTEPQHF. CDR3 sequence (DNA): TGTGCCAGCAGTTACCCCCACACGGAGCCCCAGCATTTT.

V gene TRBV6-1 combines with J gene TRBJ2-5; D may be TRBD1 (6 bases). Germline V CDR1 and CDR2: MNHNS, SASEGT. The CDR3 spans 13 residues. With 7 bases removed from V and 5 bases from J, the gap between germline ends came to 14 bases. The CDR3 here is CASNYRERETQYF. The CDR3 nucleotides read TGTGCCAGCAATTACAGGGAACGGGAGACCCAGTACTTC.

The rearrangement uses TRBV18 and TRBJ2-7; D is unclear. V lost 6 bases, J lost 1 base, and 22 bases lay in between. Germline CDR1 KGHSH, CDR2 LQKENI. The CDR3 has 17 amino acids. CDR3 nucleotide sequence: TGTGCCAGCTCGCCCATAGAACCATCCTTCGGGTCCTACGAGCAGTACTTC. Its translation is CASSPIEPSFGSYEQYF.

The V and J genes are TRBV27 and TRBJ1-2; 7 bases agree with TRBD1. The J segment lost 3 bases and the V segment lost 4 bases, leaving 5 bases of the junction unmatched. The CDR3 extends over 14 amino acids. The germline V gene has CDR1 MNHEY and CDR2 SMNVEV (reference sequence). The CDR3 sequence is CASSSTGTDYGYTF. CDR3 coding DNA: TGTGCCAGCAGTTCCACCGGGACAGACTATGGCTACACCTTC.

The chain couples TRBV20-1 to TRBJ1-2; D call uncertain. Per the germline V gene, CDR1 is DFQATT and CDR2 is SNEGSKA (reference sequence). The CDR3 runs to 12 residues. Trimming took 3 bases from V and 4 from J, leaving 9 bases between them. CDR3 protein: CSARRATYGYTF. CDR3 bases: TGCAGTGCTAGGAGGGCTACCTATGGCTACACCTTC.

The genes are TRBV29-1 and TRBJ2-6; D is unresolved. This CDR3 is 16 amino acids long. V lost 4 bases and J lost 0, with 13 bases in between. Germline V gene lookup returns CDR1 SQVTM and CDR2 ANQGSEA. CDR3 in DNA: TGCAGCGTTGGTCAGGCGGTCGGCTCTGGGGCCAACGTCCTGACTTTC. It codes for CSVGQAVGSGANVLTF.

This clonotype has only a few counts. V and J are TRBV6-1 and TRBJ1-1; 9 bases match TRBD1. Germline assignment: CDR1 MNHNS and CDR2 SASEGT. The CDR3 runs to 13 residues. V dropped 7 bases and J dropped 10; count of bases not matched to a gene: 10. The CDR3 protein is CASTPGTGIGAFF. The CDR3 nucleotides read TGTGCCAGCACCCCCGGGACAGGGATCGGAGCTTTCTTT.

The chain recombines TRBV25-1 with TRBJ2-1; 16 nucleotides match TRBD2. Per the germline V gene, CDR1 is MGHDK and CDR2 is SYGVNS. Losses at the gene ends were 8 bases for V and 13 bases for J; bases not matched to a gene: 14. The CDR3 runs to 16 residues. The CDR3 region has the DNA TGTGCCAGCCGACTCCCTGGGACTAGCGGGAGGGTACGACAGTTCTTC. It translates to CASRLPGTSGRVRQFF.

The CDR3, as DNA: TGTGCCAGCAGTTACAACTTCTTCTACGAGCAGTACTTC. Its translation is CASSYNFFYEQYF. The V call is TRBV6-6, the J call TRBJ2-7; no reliable D call. Germline-derived CDR1 and CDR2 are MNHNY and SVGAGI (reference sequence). The V and J ends lost 2 bases and 3 bases respectively, with 8 bases between them. The CDR3 loop spans 13 amino acids.

The chain links TRBV18 to TRBJ2-7, with TRBD1 identical over 7 bases. J gave up 3 bases and V 3 bases, and 8 bases lay outside the gene matches. This CDR3 spans 15 amino acids. The germline V gene has CDR1 KGHSH and CDR2 LQKENI. CDR3 nucleotide sequence: TGTGCCAGCTCACCCGCGTCAGGGGGAAACTACGAGCAGTACTTC. It is translated as CASSPASGGNYEQYF.

The chain uses TRBV14 and TRBJ2-7; 11 positions agree with TRBD1. This CDR3 spans 16 amino acids. In germline, CDR1 is SGHDN, CDR2 FVKESK. The ends lost 1 base at V and 2 bases at J; junction bases unmatched: 4. Here the CDR3 DNA reads TGTGCCAGCAGCCAAGTGCCGGGACAGGGGGCCTACGAGCAGTACTTC. Amino acids: CASSQVPGQGAYEQYF.

The V and J genes are TRBV7-2 and TRBJ2-7, with D possibly TRBD2 on 6 matching bases. Germline V lookup: CDR1 SGHTA, CDR2 FQGNSA. The CDR3 is 16 amino acids. The V and J ends lost 1 base and 6 bases respectively, with 19 bases between them. This chain's CDR3 is CASSLGGGGAAFEQYF. The CDR3 DNA sequence: TGTGCCAGCAGCTTAGGGGGAGGAGGGGCGGCGTTCGAGCAGTACTTC.

The chain uses TRBV5-1 and TRBJ2-7, with D uncertain. V shed 1 base and J shed 2 bases, with 13 bases lying between them. This CDR3 is 15 amino acids long. Germline assignment: CDR1 SGHRS and CDR2 YFSETQ. Here the CDR3 reads CASSLYPDATYEQYF. For the CDR3, the DNA is TGCGCCAGCAGCTTGTATCCGGATGCTACCTACGAGCAGTACTTC.

The chain links TRBV6-2 or TRBV6-3 to TRBJ1-1; no definite D call. V lost 6 bases and J lost 4, with 12 bases in between. From germline, CDR1 is MNHEY and CDR2 SVGEGT. The CDR3 sequence is 13 residues long. CDR3 in amino acids: CASRPGLFTEAFF. The CDR3 nucleotides read TGTGCCAGCAGGCCCGGACTGTTCACTGAAGCTTTCTTT.

This chain connects TRBV5-1 to TRBJ1-1; D unresolved. CDR1 and CDR2 (germline): SGHRS, YFSETQ. CDR3 length equals 15 residues. Trimming took 0 bases from V and 1 from J, leaving 10 bases between them. This chain's CDR3 is CASSLAGTENTEAFF. CDR3 bases: TGCGCCAGCAGCTTGGCGGGAACAGAGAACACTGAAGCTTTCTTT.

V and J are TRBV15 and TRBJ2-2, with TRBD1 matching over 7 bases. Germline V gives CDR1 LNHNV, CDR2 YYDKDF (reference sequence). The CDR3 consists of 16 residues. V trimming: 1 base; J trimming: 1 base; junction bases outside the gene matches: 3. The CDR3 loop is CATSRGGGRNTGELFF. DNA of the CDR3: TGTGCCACCAGCAGAGGAGGGGGCCGGAACACCGGGGAGCTGTTTTTT.

This sequence joins TRBV5-1 and TRBJ2-1; possibly TRBD2 for D (5 bases). CDR3 length equals 15 residues. Germline CDR1 reads SGHRS; CDR2 reads YFSETQ. Trimming left V 4 bases short and J 2 bases short, with 13 bases between. The CDR3 DNA reads as TGCGCCAGCAGCGGGGAGACCCCGGCCTACAATGAGCAGTTCTTC. Encoded protein: CASSGETPAYNEQFF.

J is TRBJ2-7 and V is TRBV6-5; 7 bases map to TRBD1. The germline V gene encodes CDR1 MNHEY and CDR2 SVGAGI. This CDR3 has 15 amino acids. V shed 7 bases and J 2 bases; nucleotides not matched to a gene: 11. Written as DNA, the CDR3 is TGTGCCAGCACATCCCCCCACAGGGGAGCCTACGAGCAGTACTTC. The encoded protein is CASTSPHRGAYEQYF.

The chain couples TRBV4-3 to TRBJ1-2; 7 positions match TRBD1. V was clipped by 0 bases and J by 5 bases; unmatched bases: 3. Germline assignment: CDR1 LGHNA and CDR2 YSLEER. The CDR3 sequence is 14 residues long. Here the CDR3 DNA reads TGCGCCAGCAGCCAAGAGGGCAGGGGGTATGGCTACACCTTC. This encodes CASSQEGRGYGYTF.

This chain connects TRBV30 to TRBJ2-1, with D possibly TRBD2 on 6 matching bases. Trimming cost V 6 bases and J 9 bases, with 12 bases left between them. Per germline, CDR1 GTSNPN and CDR2 SVGIG (reference sequence). The CDR3 sequence is 11 residues long. The CDR3 region is CACLRGGEQFF. Here the CDR3 DNA reads TGTGCCTGCTTAAGGGGAGGTGAGCAGTTCTTC. Using reference TRBV30 and TRBJ2-1 for the parts outside the CDR3, the full variable domain is SQTIHQWPATLVQPVGSPLSLECTVEGTSNPNLYWYRQAAGRGLQLLFYSVGIGQISSEVPQNLSASRPQDRQFILSSKKLLLSDSGFYLCACLRGGEQFFGPGTRLTVL.

The genes are TRBV5-6 and TRBJ1-4; no reliable D call. Germline V gene data show CDR1 as SGHDT and CDR2 as YYEEEE. Trimming shortened V by 2 bases and J by 7 bases, and 15 bases separated the two germline ends. The CDR3 is 15 residues long. The CDR3 spells CASSFFVRTAEKLFF. Written as DNA, the CDR3 is TGTGCCAGCAGCTTTTTCGTAAGAACGGCTGAAAAACTGTTTTTT.

V is TRBV6-2 or TRBV6-3 and J is TRBJ2-2; 8 nucleotides agree with TRBD1. CDR3 length equals 16 residues. Trimming cost V 5 bases and J 6 bases; bases outside gene matches: 11. Germline V gene lookup returns CDR1 MNHEY and CDR2 SVGEGT. CDR3 sequence: CASSDRQGRRPGELFF. For the CDR3, the DNA is TGTGCCAGCAGTGACCGACAGGGGAGGCGTCCCGGGGAGCTGTTTTTT.

The V gene is TRBV7-9, the J gene TRBJ2-7; D tentatively fits TRBD1 or TRBD2 (5 bases each). Trimming left V 2 bases short and J 4 bases short, with 15 bases between. This CDR3 has 15 residues. CDR1 is SEHNR, CDR2 FQNEAQ, per germline (reference sequence). CDR3 DNA sequence: TGTGCCAGCAGCTTACATGGCAGGGACGGTTACGAGCAGTACTTC. Translated, it gives CASSLHGRDGYEQYF.

The chain links TRBV5-1 to TRBJ2-3; D gene unclear. Germline CDR1 SGHRS, CDR2 YFSETQ. V lost 7 bases and J 1 base, leaving 10 bases between the germline ends. The CDR3 spans 13 residues. The CDR3 loop reads CASVFEGTDTQYF. Here the CDR3 DNA reads TGCGCCAGCGTCTTCGAGGGCACAGATACGCAGTATTTT.

The chain links TRBV20-1 to TRBJ1-2, with a weak D call TRBD1 (5 bases). Germline CDR1 and CDR2: DFQATT and SNEGSKA (reference sequence). V was cut by 5 bases and J by 2 bases, with 24 bases left in between. This CDR3 is built from 17 residues. The CDR3 spells CSAPSFRHGALNYGYTF. The CDR3 nucleotides are TGCAGTGCTCCGAGCTTCAGACACGGGGCCCTAAACTATGGCTACACCTTC.